A selection of T cell receptor beta chains follows, all from one sample in a study of T-cell memory formation after mild COVID-19. TCRdb used MiXCR to reprocess the 5' RACE reads, holding one entry per CDR3 protein. Of 250,000 to 300,000 distinct CDR3 sequences in the sample, approximately 15% were seen once. The sequenced sample was PBMCs or a T cell subset sorted from them (not recorded which). Receptors were obtained from a young man who had mild COVID-19 (a few samples of this study predate the infection). Cell type and time point are not known. Both conserved end residues are part of each CDR3. A D gene is named only where the DNA matches it firmly. Not every row has a clone size; where given, it reads once, few, many or a size class.

>TRBJ1-2|NA|TRBV3-1|once
CASRPTWAGPQIYGYTF
TGTGCCAGCCGGCCCACCTGGGCCGGGCCGCAAATCTATGGCTACACCTTC
>TRBJ2-7|TRBD1|TRBV25-1|NA
CASRSDRVRYEQYF
TGTGCCAGTCGGTCGGACAGGGTGAGGTACGAGCAGTACTTC
>TRBJ2-5|TRBD1|TRBV6-2/TRBV6-3|NA
CASRRNLGQQETQYF
TGTGCCAGCAGGCGAAACTTGGGACAGCAAGAGACCCAGTACTTC
>TRBJ2-3|NA|TRBV7-2|many
CASSFGPLTDTQYF
TGTGCCAGCAGCTTTGGCCCCCTGACAGATACGCAGTATTTT
>TRBJ2-7|NA|TRBV29-1|few
CSVEVRTSTSYEQYF
TGCAGCGTTGAAGTAAGGACATCGACGTCCTACGAGCAGTACTTC
>TRBJ1-2|NA|TRBV15|NA
CATSTRTVRDYGYTF
TGTGCCACCAGCACAAGAACGGTCAGGGATTATGGCTACACCTTC
>TRBJ2-1|NA|TRBV7-3|few
CASSLMAADNEQFF
TGTGCCAGCAGCTTAATGGCTGCAGACAATGAGCAGTTCTTC
>TRBJ2-1|NA|TRBV24-1|NA
CATSDPGISNEQFF
TGTGCCACCAGTGACCCAGGGATTTCCAATGAGCAGTTCTTC
>TRBJ1-1|NA|TRBV28|few
CASSTGSMNTEAFF
TGTGCCAGCAGCACAGGGTCCATGAACACTGAAGCTTTCTTT
>TRBJ2-3|TRBD2|TRBV29-1|NA
CSVEGLAGWYTQYF
TGCAGCGTTGAGGGACTAGCGGGGTGGTATACGCAGTATTTT
>TRBJ1-1|TRBD1|TRBV5-4|few
CASFTHVGQGGQAFF
TGTGCCAGCTTCACGCACGTAGGACAGGGGGGACAAGCTTTCTTT
>TRBJ2-1|NA|TRBV18|few
CASSPDSSYNEQFF
TGTGCCAGCTCACCTGACAGCTCCTACAATGAGCAGTTCTTC
>TRBJ1-2|NA|TRBV12-3/TRBV12-4|few
CASSLRGAEENGYTF
TGTGCCAGCAGCCTGAGGGGGGCCGAGGAAAATGGCTACACCTTC
>TRBJ1-1|NA|TRBV28|few
CASWETGLNTEAFF
TGTGCCAGCTGGGAGACAGGCTTGAACACTGAAGCTTTCTTT
>TRBJ2-7|NA|TRBV6-2/TRBV6-3|NA
CASSEGTLWQYF
TGTGCCAGCAGTGAGGGGACCTTATGGCAGTACTTC
>TRBJ2-7|NA|TRBV29-1|NA
CSVQRGTGYEQYF
TGCAGCGTCCAAAGGGGGACCGGCTACGAGCAGTACTTC
>TRBJ1-2|TRBD1|TRBV7-8|few
CASSPGWTGLTNYGYTF
TGTGCCAGCAGCCCGGGGTGGACAGGACTAACTAACTATGGCTACACCTTC
>TRBJ1-1|NA|TRBV7-2|many
CASSFLHGFEAFF
TGTGCCAGCAGCTTTTTACACGGTTTTGAAGCTTTCTTT
>TRBJ2-7|NA|TRBV9|NA
CASGEEGEQYF
TGTGCCAGCGGAGAAGAGGGCGAGCAGTACTTC
>TRBJ2-3|TRBD2|TRBV2|NA
CASSDGTSGGIDTQYF
TGTGCCAGCAGTGACGGGACTAGCGGGGGAATAGATACGCAGTATTTT
>TRBJ2-7|NA|TRBV7-2|NA
CASSLEPRDSYEQYF
TGTGCCAGCAGCCTCGAGCCTCGGGACTCCTACGAGCAGTACTTC
>TRBJ2-7|NA|TRBV5-5|few
CASSLRGDLPLYEQYF
TGTGCCAGCAGCCTCCGGGGAGATCTACCCCTCTACGAGCAGTACTTC
>TRBJ1-4|TRBD1|TRBV25-1|NA
CASSERDRGKLFF
TGTGCCAGCAGTGAGCGGGACAGGGGAAAACTGTTTTTT
>TRBJ1-2|TRBD1|TRBV7-2|few
CASSLTGASYGYTF
TGTGCCAGCAGCTTAACAGGGGCCTCCTATGGCTACACCTTC
>TRBJ2-1|TRBD1|TRBV4-3|NA
CASSQDHPGQGLYNEQFF
TGCGCCAGCAGCCAAGACCACCCGGGACAGGGTCTTTACAATGAGCAGTTCTTC
>TRBJ1-2|TRBD1|TRBV6-1|NA
CASSEEYRDRVYGYTF
TGTGCCAGCAGTGAAGAGTACCGGGACAGGGTCTATGGCTACACCTTC
>TRBJ1-1|NA|TRBV12-3/TRBV12-4|few
CASSPRVDTEAFF
TGTGCCAGCAGTCCCCGAGTGGACACTGAAGCTTTCTTT
>TRBJ1-6|TRBD1|TRBV6-5|few
CASSGQGMSPLHF
TGTGCCAGCAGTGGACAGGGAATGTCACCCCTCCACTTT
>TRBJ2-3|TRBD1|TRBV5-1|NA
CASSPAGTGWTDTQYF
TGCGCCAGCAGCCCAGCCGGGACAGGGTGGACAGATACGCAGTATTTT
>TRBJ2-5|NA|TRBV7-3|NA
CASSLNLQETQYF
TGTGCCAGCAGCTTAAACCTACAAGAGACCCAGTACTTC
>TRBJ2-6|NA|TRBV28|few
CASSLTPGANVLTF
TGTGCCAGCAGCCTCACCCCAGGGGCCAACGTCCTGACTTTC
>TRBJ1-4|NA|TRBV5-6|NA
CASSLARSWKYEKLFF
TGTGCCAGCAGCTTGGCCCGGTCTTGGAAGTATGAAAAACTGTTTTTT
>TRBJ2-1|NA|TRBV7-3|NA
CASSSYIGEQFF
TGTGCCAGCAGTTCCTACATCGGTGAGCAGTTCTTC
>TRBJ1-4|TRBD1|TRBV7-2|few
CASSSGTGGTEKLFF
TGTGCCAGCAGTTCGGGGACAGGGGGGACTGAAAAACTGTTTTTT
>TRBJ2-7|TRBD2|TRBV5-1|NA
CASSAERDRYEQYF
TGCGCCAGCTCTGCAGAGCGGGACCGATACGAGCAGTACTTC
>TRBJ1-1|NA|TRBV5-1|many
CASSFDSNTEAFF
TGCGCCAGCAGCTTCGACAGTAACACTGAAGCTTTCTTT
>TRBJ2-5|NA|TRBV4-2|NA
CASSQAGTKETQYF
TGTGCCAGCAGCCAAGCGGGCACAAAAGAGACCCAGTACTTC
>TRBJ2-1|NA|TRBV9|many
CASSTQGSGYNEQFF
TGTGCCAGCAGCACCCAAGGGTCAGGCTACAATGAGCAGTTCTTC
>TRBJ2-3|TRBD1|TRBV10-3|few
CAISDLDRGGDTQYF
TGTGCCATCAGTGATTTGGACAGGGGAGGAGATACGCAGTATTTT
>TRBJ2-7|TRBD1|TRBV12-3/TRBV12-4|NA
CASKRTGSYEQYF
TGTGCCAGCAAGAGGACAGGGTCCTACGAGCAGTACTTC
>TRBJ2-3|TRBD2|TRBV24-1|NA
CATERGGGDTQYF
TGTGCCACCGAGCGTGGGGGGGGAGATACGCAGTATTTT
>TRBJ2-3|NA|TRBV12-3/TRBV12-4|few
CASSPSLAGWSDTQYF
TGTGCCAGCAGTCCCAGTTTGGCAGGGTGGTCAGATACGCAGTATTTT
>TRBJ2-3|TRBD2|TRBV9|NA
CASSGGLAGTDTQYF
TGTGCCAGCAGCGGAGGACTAGCGGGGACAGATACGCAGTATTTT
>TRBJ2-3|NA|TRBV20-1|few
CSASLFGGRADTQYF
TGCAGTGCTAGTCTCTTTGGGGGGCGGGCAGATACGCAGTATTTT
>TRBJ2-3|NA|TRBV5-1|many
CASSLFLADTQYF
TGCGCCAGCAGCTTGTTCCTGGCAGATACGCAGTATTTT
>TRBJ1-1|NA|TRBV3-1|NA
CASSQERQGTEAFF
TGTGCCAGCAGCCAAGAAAGGCAGGGCACTGAAGCTTTCTTT
>TRBJ1-1|NA|TRBV5-1|NA
CASSLATDEAFF
TGCGCCAGCAGCTTGGCGACAGATGAAGCTTTCTTT
>TRBJ2-1|TRBD1|TRBV6-5|few
CASSSGQGADEQFF
TGTGCCAGCAGTTCGGGACAGGGGGCCGATGAGCAGTTCTTC
>TRBJ2-3|NA|TRBV5-1|few
CASSPSRVVGDTQYF
TGCGCCAGCAGTCCTTCTCGCGTCGTGGGAGATACGCAGTATTTT
>TRBJ2-3|NA|TRBV6-1|few
CASRQDTGTDTQYF
TGTGCCAGCAGGCAGGACACCGGCACAGATACGCAGTATTTT
>TRBJ2-7|TRBD1|TRBV2|NA
CASKDRFLSYEQYF
TGTGCCAGCAAGGACAGGTTTCTCTCCTACGAGCAGTACTTC